Each of the 32 T cell receptor beta chains below was sequenced from the same sample in a study of identical twins. TCRdb re-derived calls from the 5' RACE reads in MiXCR, one entry per CDR3 protein. This repertoire shows 1.5 million to 2 million distinct CDR3 sequences, 25% to 35% found once; its top ten account for less than 0.35%. The sequenced sample was cord blood. These receptors were obtained from a newborn girl in good health.

Of note for this clonotype: A junction end diverges from the germline sequence, so it may reflect a read error. The chain employs TRBV27 and TRBJ2-7; D remains ambiguous. Germline V gene lookup returns CDR1 MNHEY and CDR2 SMNVEV (reference sequence). The CDR3 length is 14 residues. The CDR3 DNA follows: TGTGTCAGCAGTTTAGCCCCTGGCTCCTACGAGCAGTACTTC. It codes for CVSSLAPGSYEQYF.

In this sample, this clonotype turned up a few times. V and J are TRBV6-4 and TRBJ1-1; D unclear. Trimming cost V 7 bases and J 0 bases, with 21 bases left between them. The length of the CDR3 is 17 residues. Germline CDR1 and CDR2: MRHNA and SNTAGT. The CDR3 region is CASTHFQKPLMNTEAFF. The CDR3 DNA reads as TGTGCCAGCACCCACTTTCAGAAACCCCTCATGAACACTGAAGCTTTCTTT.

The CDR3 spells CASTTGGGELFF. DNA of the CDR3: TGTGCCAGCACAACAGGGGGCGGGGAGCTGTTTTTT. This chain uses TRBV12-3 or TRBV12-4 with TRBJ2-2, with 8 bases lining up with TRBD1. The V gene end was trimmed by 7 bases and the J gene end by 7 bases; junction bases not matched to a gene: 2. The CDR3 spans 12 residues.

With regard to this clonotype: With a much larger clone just one base away, this may be a read error. This CDR3 reads CSARDGFPGAEQYF. CDR3 sequence (DNA): TGCAGTGCTAGAGATGGGTTTCCGGGAGCTGAGCAGTACTTC. This chain uses TRBV20-1 with TRBJ2-4, with a weak D call TRBD2 (6 bases). CDR1 DFQATT and CDR2 SNEGSKA come from the germline V gene (reference sequence). This CDR3 has 14 amino acids. Between the trimmed V and J ends, which lost 0 bases and 13 bases, there was a span of 19 bases.

There are many counts of this clonotype. This sequence joins TRBV4-2 and TRBJ2-7; 8 nucleotides line up with TRBD2. V lost 4 bases to trimming and J lost 2 bases; unmatched junction nucleotides: 4. Germline values: CDR1 LGHNA, CDR2 YNFKEQ. The CDR3 runs to 14 residues. The CDR3 region is CASSLGLVTYEQYF. The CDR3 DNA is TGTGCCAGCAGCCTGGGACTAGTTACCTACGAGCAGTACTTC.

Turning to this clonotype: This may come from a read error, since a much larger clone is one base off. The chain links TRBV5-6 to TRBJ2-5; no clear D. The V gene's germline CDR1 is SGHDT and CDR2 YYEEEE. The CDR3 covers 13 residues. Written as DNA, the CDR3 is TGTGCCAGCGGCTTAAGAAGCCAAGAGACCCAGTACTTC. It is translated as CASGLRSQETQYF.

V gene TRBV12-3 or TRBV12-4 combines with J gene TRBJ2-5; 9 positions match TRBD1. The CDR3 length is 15 residues. J was trimmed by 11 bases and V by 5 bases; bases with no gene match: 15. This CDR3 reads CASSLPGQGRGEQYF. The CDR3 DNA reads as TGTGCCAGCAGTCTCCCGGGACAGGGAAGGGGTGAGCAGTACTTC.

This clonotype was seen a handful of times. This chain connects TRBV3-1 to TRBJ2-3, with 7 bases aligning to TRBD2. Germline V gives CDR1 LGHDT, CDR2 YNNKEL (reference sequence). CDR3 size: 15 residues. Germline trimming cut 4 bases from V and 1 base from J; bases unmatched to any gene: 5. This CDR3 is CASSPGLVRTDTQYF. The CDR3 coding sequence is TGTGCCAGCAGCCCTGGACTAGTTCGCACAGATACGCAGTATTTT.

This sequence joins TRBV29-1 and TRBJ2-2; D perhaps matches TRBD2 (5 bases). CDR1 and CDR2 from the germline V gene are SQVTM and ANQGSEA. This CDR3 has 15 residues. V was clipped by 0 bases and J by 2 bases, with 10 bases between them. Written as DNA, the CDR3 is TGCAGCGTTGAAGAGCGGGTCTCTAACACCGGGGAGCTGTTTTTT. The encoded protein is CSVEERVSNTGELFF.

This clonotype was found a few times. This chain uses TRBV3-1 with TRBJ2-7, with TRBD1 matching over 7 bases. V shed 1 base, J shed 10 bases, and the junction held 13 bases outside the gene matches. The CDR3 consists of 15 residues. In germline, CDR1 is LGHDT, CDR2 YNNKEL (reference sequence). CDR3 amino acids: CASSQGTGDRANQYF. The CDR3 nucleotides read TGTGCCAGCAGCCAAGGGACCGGTGACAGGGCCAATCAGTACTTC.

This clonotype was picked up a small number of times. V is TRBV6-5 and J is TRBJ1-2, with TRBD1 matching over 8 bases. This CDR3 is 14 amino acids long. Germline V gene sequence: CDR1 MNHEY, CDR2 SVGAGI. Trimming cost V 6 bases and J 4 bases; bases outside gene matches: 7. The CDR3 here is CASRGQVRGYGYTF. The CDR3 coding sequence is TGTGCCAGCAGGGGACAGGTCCGTGGCTATGGCTACACCTTC.

Only a few counts were recorded for this clonotype. V is TRBV20-1 and J is TRBJ1-1; D not resolved. V was shortened by 0 bases and J by 3 bases, with 11 bases between the two germline ends. This CDR3 has 14 residues. CDR1 DFQATT and CDR2 SNEGSKA come from the germline V gene (reference sequence). The CDR3: CSARDSRGYTEAFF. In DNA form, the CDR3 reads TGCAGTGCTAGAGACTCTCGGGGATACACTGAAGCTTTCTTT.

The rearrangement joins TRBV25-1 to TRBJ1-1; the D is unclear. This CDR3 spans 12 amino acids. Germline CDR1 and CDR2: MGHDK and SYGVNS. V lost 7 bases and J 2 bases, leaving 8 bases between the germline ends. The CDR3 bases are TGTGCCAGCAAGACACATAACACTGAAGCTTTCTTT. It is translated as CASKTHNTEAFF.

This chain connects TRBV20-1 to TRBJ2-7, with 7 nucleotides matching TRBD1. CDR3 size: 14 residues. Germline V gene lookup returns CDR1 DFQATT and CDR2 SNEGSKA (reference sequence). Trimming took 3 bases from V and 3 from J; bases not matched to a gene: 8. The CDR3 reads CSARETGRDYEQYF. In DNA form, the CDR3 reads TGCAGTGCTAGGGAGACAGGGCGCGACTACGAGCAGTACTTC.

Only a few counts were recorded for this clonotype. This sequence joins TRBV24-1 and TRBJ1-2; TRBD1 matches 7 bases. The germline gives CDR1 KGHDR, CDR2 SFDVKD. The CDR3 totals 14 residues. V shed 3 bases, J shed 4 bases, and the junction held 4 bases outside the gene matches. CDR3 residues: CATSDEQGRYGYTF. DNA of the CDR3: TGTGCCACCAGTGATGAACAGGGGCGCTATGGCTACACCTTC.

The chain is built from TRBV5-5 and TRBJ1-6; 8 nucleotides agree with TRBD1. Germline values: CDR1 SGHKS, CDR2 YYEKEE (reference sequence). This CDR3 has 17 amino acids. The junction had 5 bases not matched to a gene; V was cut back by 1 base and J by 2 bases. The CDR3 is CASSLFTGGTYNSPLHF. CDR3 coding DNA: TGTGCCAGCAGCTTGTTTACAGGGGGAACCTATAATTCACCCCTCCACTTT.

This clonotype has just a few counts. This chain links TRBV5-1 with TRBJ2-5; a possible D gene is TRBD1 (6 bases). The CDR3 extends over 15 amino acids. Trimming pared 0 bases from V and 3 bases from J, leaving 12 bases between. CDR1 is SGHRS, CDR2 YFSETQ, per germline. CDR3 nucleotide sequence: TGCGCCAGCAGCTTGGATGGGGGCGAAAAAGAGACCCAGTACTTC. Translation: CASSLDGGEKETQYF.

V and J are TRBV20-1 and TRBJ2-1, with TRBD2 matching over 8 bases. Germline V lookup: CDR1 DFQATT, CDR2 SNEGSKA (reference sequence). V was pared by 6 bases and J by 2 bases, with 6 bases of the junction left unmatched. The CDR3 is made up of 14 amino acids. CDR3 amino acids: CSAGRGTTYNEQFF. The CDR3 DNA reads TGCAGTGCCGGGAGGGGGACCACCTACAATGAGCAGTTCTTC.

This clonotype was detected ten times or more. The chain is built from TRBV4-2 and TRBJ2-5; the D call may be TRBD1 or TRBD2 (5 bases each). Deletions cut 0 bases from V and 6 bases from J, with 17 bases between. Germline-derived CDR1 and CDR2 are LGHNA and YNFKEQ. CDR3 length equals 16 residues. CDR3 bases: TGTGCCAGCAGCCAAGATTTGGCAGGGAGTGGAAAGACCCAGTACTTC. It specifies CASSQDLAGSGKTQYF.

This clonotype was detected only a few times. The J gene is TRBJ2-7, the V gene TRBV27; D gene unclear. The J call may be mistaken, given a closer DNA end match to TRBJ2-5. Germline V gives CDR1 MNHEY, CDR2 SMNVEV (reference sequence). CDR3 length: 15 amino acids. In DNA, the CDR3 is TGTGCCAGCAGTTTATTCTACCGACCCGGAGAGACCCAGTACTTC. Protein product: CASSLFYRPGETQYF.

There are a few counts of this clonotype. The chain couples TRBV6-2 or TRBV6-3 to TRBJ1-5, with D hard to call. The CDR3 has 17 residues. The V and J ends lost 5 bases and 0 bases respectively, with 17 bases between them. Germline CDR1 and CDR2: MNHEY and SVGEGT. The CDR3 loop is CASSLPGSRYSNQPQHF. In nucleotides, the CDR3 is TGTGCCAGCAGTCTCCCTGGGTCAAGGTATAGCAATCAGCCCCAGCATTTT.

This clonotype was picked up one time. The chain employs TRBV12-5 and TRBJ2-5, with TRBD2 identical over 8 bases. With 6 bases clipped from V and 1 base from J, the junction kept 10 bases outside the gene matches. In germline, CDR1 is LGHNT, CDR2 FRNRAP. This CDR3 comprises 16 residues. CDR3 loop: CASGPGASGLQETQYF. CDR3 sequence (DNA): TGTGCTAGTGGCCCTGGGGCTAGCGGGCTCCAAGAGACCCAGTACTTC.

This chain connects TRBV6-5 to TRBJ2-1; 12 nucleotides agree with TRBD2. Germline assignment: CDR1 MNHEY and CDR2 SVGAGI. V was clipped by 2 bases and J by 2 bases; unmatched bases: 7. This CDR3 comprises 18 residues. CDR3 region: CASSYAPRTSGTYNEQFF. The CDR3 DNA sequence: TGTGCCAGCAGTTACGCACCAAGGACTAGCGGGACCTACAATGAGCAGTTCTTC.

The chain combines TRBV2 with TRBJ1-2, with 8 bases matching TRBD1. The V and J ends lost 8 bases and 3 bases, in that order; junction bases with no gene match: 11. The CDR3 has 15 residues. Germline V CDR1 and CDR2: SNHLY, FYNNEI. The CDR3 spells CASVLQTGAYYGYTF. The DNA for the CDR3 is TGTGCCAGCGTCCTACAGACAGGGGCCTACTATGGCTACACCTTC. Drawing the rest from reference TRBV2 and TRBJ1-2, the complete variable domain is EPEVTQTPSHQVTQMGQEVILRCVPISNHLYFYWYRQILGQKVEFLVSFYNNEISEKSEIFDDQFSVERPDGSNFTLKIRSTKLEDSAMYFCASVLQTGAYYGYTFGSGTRLTVV.

There are many counts of this clonotype. The gene calls are TRBV24-1 and TRBJ2-3; the D gene is possibly TRBD2 (5 bases). In germline, CDR1 is KGHDR, CDR2 SFDVKD. The CDR3 consists of 17 residues. The V and J ends lost 7 bases and 0 bases respectively, with 19 bases between them. CDR3 nucleotides: TGTGCCACCAGCGATCCCACTAGAGCTCTCAGCACAGATACGCAGTATTTT. This encodes CATSDPTRALSTDTQYF.

This clonotype was observed many times. This rearrangement joins TRBV14 to TRBJ2-7; D gene uncertain. Germline CDR1 and CDR2: SGHDN and FVKESK. This CDR3 has 14 amino acids. V lost 2 bases and J 0 bases, leaving 8 bases between the germline ends. The DNA of the CDR3 is TGTGCCAGCAGCCAATACGACGTCTCCTACGAGCAGTACTTC. Its translation: CASSQYDVSYEQYF.

Concerning this clonotype: The CDR3 end shows no conserved phenylalanine or tryptophan, and so a read error is likely. This chain joins TRBV5-1 and TRBJ2-7; TRBD1 or TRBD2 may be the D gene (5 bases each). Trimming removed 1 base from V and 2 bases from J, with 22 bases in between. This CDR3 spans 18 amino acids. The germline V gene encodes CDR1 SGHRS and CDR2 YFSETQ. CDR3 DNA sequence: TGCGCCAGCAGCTTGATGAAGTTCGGGGCCAGTCACGCCTACGAGCAGTACTTG. Amino acid sequence: CASSLMKFGASHAYEQYL.

This clonotype has only a few counts. The chain couples TRBV12-3 or TRBV12-4 to TRBJ2-1; unclear D gene. Trimming took 5 bases from V and 7 from J, leaving 21 bases between them. CDR3 length: 16 residues. Here the CDR3 reads CASSPTILRGRNEQFF. CDR3 in DNA: TGTGCCAGCAGTCCAACGATACTAAGAGGTAGAAATGAGCAGTTCTTC.

The DNA for the CDR3 is TGTGCCAGCGGTACAGGGCTGAACTATGGCTACACCTTC. Its protein product is CASGTGLNYGYTF. The V and J genes are TRBV28 and TRBJ1-2; perhaps TRBD1 as D (6 bases). Deletions cut 8 bases from V and 2 bases from J, with 12 bases between. This CDR3 spans 13 amino acids. Germline V CDR1 and CDR2: MDHEN, SYDVKM.

This chain connects TRBV18 to TRBJ2-7, with a weak D call TRBD1 (5 bases). The germline CDR1 and CDR2 sequences are KGHSH and LQKENI. Trimming took off 8 bases at V and 2 bases at J, with 13 bases between the two ends. This CDR3 has 13 residues. CDR3 nucleotide sequence: TGTGCCAGCAGCGCCGACAGTACCTACGAGCAGTACTTC. Translation gives CASSADSTYEQYF.

This clonotype has only a few counts. The CDR3 DNA sequence: TGTGCCAGCAGTTATCAGGGGCAGGCTGGGGCCAACGTCCTGACTTTC. Translating it yields CASSYQGQAGANVLTF. This rearrangement joins TRBV6-5 to TRBJ2-6; D is perhaps TRBD1 (6 bases). Germline CDR1 and CDR2: MNHEY and SVGAGI. The V end was cut by 3 bases, the J end by 2 bases, with 11 bases between. The CDR3 runs 16 residues.

This clonotype was seen more than once but under ten times. The chain couples TRBV12-3 or TRBV12-4 to TRBJ2-5, with D perhaps matching TRBD1 (6 bases). The CDR3 is made up of 14 amino acids. V lost 4 bases and J lost 2, with 11 bases in between. DNA for the CDR3: TGTGCCAGCAGTTCCGACAGGCTGCAAGAGACCCAGTACTTC. This sequence encodes CASSSDRLQETQYF.